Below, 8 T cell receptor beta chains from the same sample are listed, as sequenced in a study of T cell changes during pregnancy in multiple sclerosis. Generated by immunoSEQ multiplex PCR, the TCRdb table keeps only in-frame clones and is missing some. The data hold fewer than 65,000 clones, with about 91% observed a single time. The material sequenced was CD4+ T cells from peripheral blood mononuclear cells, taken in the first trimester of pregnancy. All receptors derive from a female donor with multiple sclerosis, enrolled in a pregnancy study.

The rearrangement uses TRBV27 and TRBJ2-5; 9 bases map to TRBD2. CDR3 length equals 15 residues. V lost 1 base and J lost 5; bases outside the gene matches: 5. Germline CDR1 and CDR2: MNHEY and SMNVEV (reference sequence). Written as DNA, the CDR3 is TGTGCCAGCAGTTTATTAGGGACTAGCTTTGAGACCCAGTACTTC. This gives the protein CASSLLGTSFETQYF.

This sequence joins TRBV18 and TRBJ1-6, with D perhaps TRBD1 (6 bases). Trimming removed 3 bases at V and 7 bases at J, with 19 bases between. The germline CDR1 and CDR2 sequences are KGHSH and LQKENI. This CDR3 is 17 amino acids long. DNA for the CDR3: TGTGCCAGCTCACCGAGGGGAGGGGTCCAGGGGAATTCACCCCTCCACTTT. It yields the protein CASSPRGGVQGNSPLHF.

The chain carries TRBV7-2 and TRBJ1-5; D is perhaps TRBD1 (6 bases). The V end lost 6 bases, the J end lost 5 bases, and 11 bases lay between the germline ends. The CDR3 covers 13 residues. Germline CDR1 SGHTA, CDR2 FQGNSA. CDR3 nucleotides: TGTGCCAGCAGTTGGGGGCGGGATCAGCCCCAGCATTTT. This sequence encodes CASSWGRDQPQHF.

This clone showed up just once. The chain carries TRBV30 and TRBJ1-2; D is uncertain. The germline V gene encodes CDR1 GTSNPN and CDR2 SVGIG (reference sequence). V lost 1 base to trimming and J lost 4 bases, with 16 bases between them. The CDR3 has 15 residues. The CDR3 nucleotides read TGTGCCTGGAGTGCCAAGGGAGACTATTCCTATGGCTACACCTTC. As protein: CAWSAKGDYSYGYTF.

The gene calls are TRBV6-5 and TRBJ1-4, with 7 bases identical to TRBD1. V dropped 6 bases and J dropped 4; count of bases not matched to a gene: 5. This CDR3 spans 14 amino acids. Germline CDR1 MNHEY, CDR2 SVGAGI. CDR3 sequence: CASRETGYNEKLFF. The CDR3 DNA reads TGTGCCAGCAGGGAGACAGGGTATAATGAAAAACTGTTTTTT.

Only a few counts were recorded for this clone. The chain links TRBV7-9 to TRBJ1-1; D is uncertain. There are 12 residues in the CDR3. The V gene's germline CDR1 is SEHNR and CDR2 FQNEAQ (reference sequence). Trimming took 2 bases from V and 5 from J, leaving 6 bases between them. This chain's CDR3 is CASSLPRTEAFF. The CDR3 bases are TGTGCCAGCAGCTTACCCAGAACTGAAGCTTTCTTT.

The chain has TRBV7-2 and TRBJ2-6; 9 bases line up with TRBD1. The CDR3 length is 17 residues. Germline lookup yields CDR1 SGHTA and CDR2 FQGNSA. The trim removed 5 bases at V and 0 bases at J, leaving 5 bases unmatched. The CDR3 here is CASSGQGTTSGANVLTF. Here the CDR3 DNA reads TGTGCCAGCAGCGGACAGGGGACCACCTCTGGGGCCAACGTCCTGACTTTC.

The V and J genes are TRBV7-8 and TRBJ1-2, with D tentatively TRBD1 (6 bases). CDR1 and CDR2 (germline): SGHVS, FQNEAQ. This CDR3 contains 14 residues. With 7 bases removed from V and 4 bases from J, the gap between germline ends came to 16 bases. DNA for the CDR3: TGTGCCAGCAACCCGATGACAGGATCCTATGGCTACACCTTC. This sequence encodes CASNPMTGSYGYTF.